The source of this T cell receptor beta chain is a study of blood T cell repertoires in COVID-19. Study as a whole: Italy, Spain and the United States were the sources of the convalescent and acute COVID-19 samples. The analysed material was cDNA or gDNA that came from T cells, B-cell-depleted T cells, or PBMCs.

CDR1 is LGHNA, CDR2 YSLEER, per germline. CDR3 length equals 19 residues. V lost 3 bases and J lost 5, with 28 bases in between. Per the original methods: How many nucleated cells were present was estimated from reference gene primer amplification. Assay used: immunoSEQ multiplex PCR; TCRdb lists only in-frame clones, some missing. The V and J calls and clone size are taken from that table; D and trimming were inferred from the DNA. The table lists 70,000 to 80,000 clones, about 83% of them singletons. The sample consisted of peripheral blood. The sequence came from a man older than 75 with acute or convalescent COVID-19. The rearrangement links TRBV4-3 to TRBJ1-1; TRBD1 might be the D (6 bases). The CDR3 DNA is TGCGCCAGCAGCCAGGGAGACTTCCTACAACAGGGTTTGGCGACTGAAGCTTTCTTT. Translated: CASSQGDFLQQGLATEAFF.